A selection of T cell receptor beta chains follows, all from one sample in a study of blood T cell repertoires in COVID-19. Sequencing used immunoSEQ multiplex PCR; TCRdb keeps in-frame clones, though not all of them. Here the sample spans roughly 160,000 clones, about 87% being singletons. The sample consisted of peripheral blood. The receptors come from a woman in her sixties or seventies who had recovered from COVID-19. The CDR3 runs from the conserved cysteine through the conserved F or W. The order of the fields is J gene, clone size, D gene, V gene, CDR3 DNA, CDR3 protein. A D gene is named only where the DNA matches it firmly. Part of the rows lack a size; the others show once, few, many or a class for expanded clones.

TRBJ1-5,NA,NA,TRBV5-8,TGTGCCAGCAGCTCCCGTTGGCAGAATAGCAATCAGCCCCAGCATTTT,CASSSRWQNSNQPQHF
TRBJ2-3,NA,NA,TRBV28,TGTGCCAGCAGTTTAAAAGGGGGAGGGACAGATACGCAGTATTTT,CASSLKGGGTDTQYF
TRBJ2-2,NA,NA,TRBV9,TGTGCCAGCAGCGTAGATGCCCTAGCCACCGGGGAGCTGTTTTTT,CASSVDALATGELFF
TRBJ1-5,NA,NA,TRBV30,TGTGCCTGGGGCCTGAGTGGGGGCGGGGGTCAGCCCCAGCATTTT,CAWGLSGGGGQPQHF
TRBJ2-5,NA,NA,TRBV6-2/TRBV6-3,TGTGCCAGCAGTTACTCATCTCAAGAGACCCAGTACTTC,CASSYSSQETQYF
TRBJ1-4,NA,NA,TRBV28,TGTGCCAGCGCTACACCAGGGTCGGCAAAGGGTGAAAAACTGTTTTTT,CASATPGSAKGEKLFF
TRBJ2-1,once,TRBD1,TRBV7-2,TGTGCCAGCAGCTTAGGCTCGCCCTACAGGGGTAGCAATGAGCAGTTCTTC,CASSLGSPYRGSNEQFF
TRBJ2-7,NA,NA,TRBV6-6,TGTGCCAGCAGTCCCCGGGAGGGGGCAATCTACGAGCAGTACTTC,CASSPREGAIYEQYF
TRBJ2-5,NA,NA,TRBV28,TGTGCCAGCAGTCCTCTACGGGGGACCCAGTACTTC,CASSPLRGTQYF
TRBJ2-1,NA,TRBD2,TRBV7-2,TGTGCCAGCAGCTTAGCCGGACTAGCGGGGGGGCCATCCCACTACAATGAGCAGTTCTTC,CASSLAGLAGGPSHYNEQFF
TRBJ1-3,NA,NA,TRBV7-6,TGTGCCAGCAGCTTAGCCCCGGGGGGCCATGGAAACACCATATATTTT,CASSLAPGGHGNTIYF
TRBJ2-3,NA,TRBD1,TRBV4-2,TGTGCCAGCAGCCCCCGACAGGGGAGCACAGATACGCAGTATTTT,CASSPRQGSTDTQYF
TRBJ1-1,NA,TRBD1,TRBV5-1,TGCGCCAGCAGCTTGGGACAGGGTTGGGCTTTCTTT,CASSLGQGWAFF
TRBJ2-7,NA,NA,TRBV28,TGTGCCAGCAGTTTGTTTAGGGGCAGGGACTACGAGCAGTACTTC,CASSLFRGRDYEQYF
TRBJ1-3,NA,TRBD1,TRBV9,TGTGCCAGCAGCGCGAACGCAGGGGGATCTGGAAACACCATATATTTT,CASSANAGGSGNTIYF
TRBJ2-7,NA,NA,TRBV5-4,TGTGCCAGCAGCTCCAAAACAGGGACCTCCTACGAGCAGTACTTC,CASSSKTGTSYEQYF
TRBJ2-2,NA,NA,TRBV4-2,TGTGCCAGCAGCCCTTTGGTTTTGAGCGGCACCGGGGAGCTGTTTTTT,CASSPLVLSGTGELFF
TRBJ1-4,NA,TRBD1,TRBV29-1,TGCAGCGTTGAAGATCCGAACAGGGGCTATGAAAAACTGTTTTTT,CSVEDPNRGYEKLFF
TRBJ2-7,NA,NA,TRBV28,TGTGCCAGCAGTTTGCCAGGCCCCACCTACGAGCAGTACTTC,CASSLPGPTYEQYF
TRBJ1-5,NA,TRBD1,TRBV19,TGTGCCAGTAGTGGGGACAGTCAGCCCCAGCATTTT,CASSGDSQPQHF
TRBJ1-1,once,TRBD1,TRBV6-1,TGTGCCAGCAGTGAAGTCTCAGGGGGTGGCACTGAAGCTTTCTTT,CASSEVSGGGTEAFF
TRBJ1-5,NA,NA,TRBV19,TGTGCCAGTAGGCGACAGCTTAGCAATCAGCCCCAGCATTTT,CASRRQLSNQPQHF